Listed below are T cell receptor beta chains from one sample, sequenced in a study of blood T cells in healthy people across ages. TCRdb fed the 5' RACE reads into MiXCR, producing one record per CDR3 protein. Of a few hundred thousand distinct CDR3 sequences listed, approximately 52% are singletons. Sequencing used blood. Every receptor here comes from a man between 60 and 75 years old in good health. CDR3s include the opening cysteine and the closing phenylalanine or tryptophan. D genes are given only for firm matches. Not every row has a clone size; where given, it reads once, few, many or a size class.

clone_size,d_call,cdr3_length,j_call,v_call,cdr3_nt,cdr3_aa
few,NA,12,TRBJ2-1,TRBV29-1,TGCAGCGCGCTACTGACCGGGCCTCGGCAGTTCTTC,CSALLTGPRQFF
NA,NA,14,TRBJ2-1,TRBV7-8,TGTGCCAGCAGCCCACTAGAATCGTACAATGAGCAGTTCTTC,CASSPLESYNEQFF
NA,TRBD1,15,TRBJ1-1,TRBV29-1,TGCAGCGTTGAACTAACAGGGGGCAAACTTCCTGAAGCTTTCTTT,CSVELTGGKLPEAFF
NA,NA,17,TRBJ2-1,TRBV7-2,TGTGCCAGCAGCTTAATTGGTTCCCAGCTATCGTACAATGAGCAGTTCTTC,CASSLIGSQLSYNEQFF
few,NA,14,TRBJ2-5,TRBV6-2/TRBV6-3,TGTGCCAGCAGCCCCGGGACTGCCGGGGAGACCCAGTACTTC,CASSPGTAGETQYF
NA,TRBD2,16,TRBJ2-5,TRBV29-1,TGCAGCGTGGCAAGACTAGCGGGGGGCGGGAGCGGTGAGCAGTACTTC,CSVARLAGGGSGEQYF
NA,NA,14,TRBJ2-3,TRBV29-1,TGCAGCGTTGCACGCTTAGGGGAGGCAGATACGCAGTATTTT,CSVARLGEADTQYF
few,TRBD1,16,TRBJ1-2,TRBV7-9,TGTGCCAGCAGCCCCCTGGGGGGACAGGGGCTCTATGGCTACACCTTC,CASSPLGGQGLYGYTF
many,NA,14,TRBJ2-2,TRBV28,TGTGCCAGTCGGGTGGGAGCCGACACCGGGGAGCTGTTTTTT,CASRVGADTGELFF
NA,TRBD2,12,TRBJ2-5,TRBV20-1,TGTAGTGCTAGGCGGGGGGGAGAGACCCAGTACTTC,CSARRGGETQYF
few,NA,16,TRBJ2-7,TRBV4-3,TGCGCCAGCAGCCCGGACCGGGGGGCTAGCGAATACGAGCAGTACTTC,CASSPDRGASEYEQYF
few,TRBD2,16,TRBJ2-1,TRBV20-1,TGCAGTTCCCTAGTCGCTAGCGGGAGGATAAGCGGTGAGCAGTTCTTC,CSSLVASGRISGEQFF
NA,NA,14,TRBJ1-4,TRBV25-1,TGTGCCAGCAGACCGAGACTGAGTAATGAAAAACTGTTTTTT,CASRPRLSNEKLFF
NA,NA,15,TRBJ2-7,TRBV20-1,TGCAGTGCTACTGGGGCGCCCCAGGCCCCCTACGAGCAGTACTTC,CSATGAPQAPYEQYF
NA,NA,14,TRBJ2-3,TRBV19,TGTGCCAGTAGTTCAGGGGACAGCACAGATACGCAGTATTTT,CASSSGDSTDTQYF
NA,TRBD1,14,TRBJ2-4,TRBV6-2/TRBV6-3,TGTGTCAGCAGAGATAGGGACAGCCATGGCATTCAGTACTTC,CVSRDRDSHGIQYF
few,NA,14,TRBJ2-1,TRBV11-2,TGTGCCAGCAGGTCTCTTACTAGGGGCAATGAGCAGTTCTTC,CASRSLTRGNEQFF
NA,NA,16,TRBJ2-4,TRBV25-1,TGTGCCAGCAGTGAGGGGGGAGCCCTAGCCAAAAACATTCAGTACTTC,CASSEGGALAKNIQYF